The present T cell receptor (beta chain) was sequenced within a study of T-cell reconstitution after alpha-beta-depleted transplantation in children. General observations from the study: Elevated TCRbeta diversity at day 60 was traced, in some patients, to surviving recipient T cells and thymic progenitors. One year after transplant, T-cell counts and diversity came mostly from newly produced T cells. Roughly two months post-transplant, alpha-beta T cells reportedly originated from several hundred graft clones that had expanded.

TCRbeta library construction was performed incorporating unique molecular identifiers. TCRdb processed the PCR reads anew with MiXCR; each CDR3 protein has one entry. The sample consists of 700,000 to 950,000 distinct CDR3 sequences, approximately 15% of them appearing once. Turning to this clonotype: The antigen is undetermined.

The CDR3 extends over 13 amino acids. Between the trimmed V and J ends, which lost 4 bases and 3 bases, there was a span of 9 bases. Germline values: CDR1 SGHDN, CDR2 FVKESK. Sequencing was performed on PBMCs, mostly from graft donor cells, taken 360 days after TCRalphabeta/CD19-depleted stem cell transplant. This TCR was recovered from a male patient younger than 18 who had a stem cell transplant for acute lymphoblastic leukemia, so the T cells may come from the graft donor. The gene calls are TRBV14 and TRBJ2-5; D is ambiguous. As DNA, the CDR3 is TGTGCCAGCAGCCGGCGCGGAGAAGAGACCCAGTACTTC. Translating gives CASSRRGEETQYF. Supplemented by reference TRBV14 and TRBJ2-5, the full variable domain reads EAGVTQFPSHSVIEKGQTVTLRCDPISGHDNLYWYRRVMGKEIKFLLHFVKESKQDESGMPNNRFLAERTGGTYSTLKVQPAELEDSGVYFCASSRRGEETQYFGPGTRLLVL.